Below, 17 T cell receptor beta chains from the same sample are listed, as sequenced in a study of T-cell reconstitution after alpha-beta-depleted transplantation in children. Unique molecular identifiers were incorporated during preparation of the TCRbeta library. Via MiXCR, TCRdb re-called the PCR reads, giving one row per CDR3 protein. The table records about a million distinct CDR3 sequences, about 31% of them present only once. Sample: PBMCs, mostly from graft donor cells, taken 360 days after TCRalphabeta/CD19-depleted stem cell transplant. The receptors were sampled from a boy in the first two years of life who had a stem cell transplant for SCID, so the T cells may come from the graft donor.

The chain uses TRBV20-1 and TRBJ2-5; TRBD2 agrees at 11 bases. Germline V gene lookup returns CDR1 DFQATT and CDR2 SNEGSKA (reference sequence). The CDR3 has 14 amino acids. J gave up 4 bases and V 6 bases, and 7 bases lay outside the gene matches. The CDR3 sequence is CSADSGGAGETQYF. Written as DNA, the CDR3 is TGCAGTGCGGATAGCGGGGGGGCCGGAGAGACCCAGTACTTC.

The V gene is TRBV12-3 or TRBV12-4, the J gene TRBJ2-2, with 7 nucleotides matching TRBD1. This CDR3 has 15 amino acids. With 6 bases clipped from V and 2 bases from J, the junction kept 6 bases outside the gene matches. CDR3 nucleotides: TGTGCCAGCAGGCGACAGGGAGTTAACACCGGGGAGCTGTTTTTT. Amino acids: CASRRQGVNTGELFF.

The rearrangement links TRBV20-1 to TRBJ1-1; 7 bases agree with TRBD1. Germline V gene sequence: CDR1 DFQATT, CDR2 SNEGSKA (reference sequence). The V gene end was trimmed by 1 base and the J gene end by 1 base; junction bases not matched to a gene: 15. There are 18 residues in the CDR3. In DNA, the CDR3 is TGCAGTGCTAGAGGAGCGACCAGGGGGGCAACGCAGAACACTGAAGCTTTCTTT. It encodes CSARGATRGATQNTEAFF.

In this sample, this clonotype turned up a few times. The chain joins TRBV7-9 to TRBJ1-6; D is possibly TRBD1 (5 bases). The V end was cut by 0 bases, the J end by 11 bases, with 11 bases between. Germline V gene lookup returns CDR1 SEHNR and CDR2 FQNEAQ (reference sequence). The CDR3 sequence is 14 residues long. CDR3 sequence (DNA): TGTGCCAGCAGCTTAGCTGCAGAGGGGCCACCCCTCCACTTT. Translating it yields CASSLAAEGPPLHF.

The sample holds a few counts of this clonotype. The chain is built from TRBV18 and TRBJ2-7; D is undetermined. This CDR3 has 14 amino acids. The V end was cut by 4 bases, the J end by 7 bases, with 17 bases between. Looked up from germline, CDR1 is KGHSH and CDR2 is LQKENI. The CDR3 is CASSQDGRLREQYF. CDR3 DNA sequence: TGTGCCAGCTCACAGGACGGTCGGCTAAGGGAGCAGTACTTC.

The DNA for the CDR3 is TGTGCCAGCAGTGAACCGGGGATCCGACAAAAACTGTTTTTT. As protein: CASSEPGIRQKLFF. The genes are TRBV25-1 and TRBJ1-4; D not resolved. Germline V lookup: CDR1 MGHDK, CDR2 SYGVNS. The V and J ends lost 2 bases and 9 bases respectively, with 13 bases between them. The length of the CDR3 is 14 residues.

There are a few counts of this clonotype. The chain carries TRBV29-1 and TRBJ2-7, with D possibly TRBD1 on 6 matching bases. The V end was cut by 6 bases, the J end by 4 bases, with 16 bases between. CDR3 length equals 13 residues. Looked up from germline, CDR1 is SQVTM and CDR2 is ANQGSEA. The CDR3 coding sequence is TGCAGCGTGATGACAGGTAAAGAGTACGAGCAGTACTTC. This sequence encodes CSVMTGKEYEQYF.

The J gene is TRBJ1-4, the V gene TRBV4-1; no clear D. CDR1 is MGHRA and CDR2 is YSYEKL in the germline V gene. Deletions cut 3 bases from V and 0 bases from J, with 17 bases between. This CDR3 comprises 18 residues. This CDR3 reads CASSHDDLGATTNEKLFF. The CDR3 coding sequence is TGCGCCAGCAGCCATGATGACCTAGGAGCGACAACTAATGAAAAACTGTTTTTT.

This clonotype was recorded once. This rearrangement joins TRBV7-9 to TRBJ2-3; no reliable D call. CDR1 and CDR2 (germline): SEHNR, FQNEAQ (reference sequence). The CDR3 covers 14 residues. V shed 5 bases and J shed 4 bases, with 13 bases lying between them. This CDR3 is CASSPIAGADTQYF. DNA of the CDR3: TGTGCCAGCAGCCCCATTGCCGGAGCAGATACGCAGTATTTT.

The CDR3 nucleotides read TGTGCCAGCAGCCTCGACGGGGAGGCCGAGCAGTACTTC. Protein: CASSLDGEAEQYF. The rearrangement uses TRBV5-6 and TRBJ2-7, with D perhaps matching TRBD2 (6 bases). Trimming took off 4 bases at V and 6 bases at J, with 14 bases between the two ends. This CDR3 contains 13 residues. Germline assignment: CDR1 SGHDT and CDR2 YYEEEE.

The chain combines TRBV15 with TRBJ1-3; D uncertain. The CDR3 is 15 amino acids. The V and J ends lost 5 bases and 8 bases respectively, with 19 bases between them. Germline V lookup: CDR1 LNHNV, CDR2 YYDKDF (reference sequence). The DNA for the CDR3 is TGTGCCACCAGCCGTGGGAGGGTGGTGACTGACACCATATATTTT. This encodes CATSRGRVVTDTIYF.

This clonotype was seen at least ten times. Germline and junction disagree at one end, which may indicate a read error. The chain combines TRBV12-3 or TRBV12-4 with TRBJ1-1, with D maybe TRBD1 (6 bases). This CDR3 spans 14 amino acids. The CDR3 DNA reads TGCGCCAGCAGCTTGGGAGGGGGACGCACTGAAGCTTTCTTT. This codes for CASSLGGGRTEAFF.

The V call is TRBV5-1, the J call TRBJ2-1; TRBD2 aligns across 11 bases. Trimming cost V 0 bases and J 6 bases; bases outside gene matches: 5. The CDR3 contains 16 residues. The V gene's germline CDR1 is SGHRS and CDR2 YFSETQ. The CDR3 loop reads CASSLVAGGPVNEQFF. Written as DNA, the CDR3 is TGCGCCAGCAGCTTGGTAGCGGGGGGGCCGGTCAATGAGCAGTTCTTC.

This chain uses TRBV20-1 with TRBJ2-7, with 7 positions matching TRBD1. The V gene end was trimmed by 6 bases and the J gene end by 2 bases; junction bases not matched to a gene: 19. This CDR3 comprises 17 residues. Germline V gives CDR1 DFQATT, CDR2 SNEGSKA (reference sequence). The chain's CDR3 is CSASSGRGRNGPYEQYF. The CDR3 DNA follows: TGCAGTGCCTCAAGTGGTAGGGGGCGCAACGGGCCCTACGAGCAGTACTTC.

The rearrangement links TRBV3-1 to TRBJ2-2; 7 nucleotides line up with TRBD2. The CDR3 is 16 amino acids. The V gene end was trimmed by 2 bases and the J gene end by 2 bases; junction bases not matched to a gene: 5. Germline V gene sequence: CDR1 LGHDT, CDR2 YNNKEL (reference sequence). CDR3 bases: TGTGCCAGCAGCCAAAAACCGGGACTAAACACCGGGGAGCTGTTTTTT. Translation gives CASSQKPGLNTGELFF.

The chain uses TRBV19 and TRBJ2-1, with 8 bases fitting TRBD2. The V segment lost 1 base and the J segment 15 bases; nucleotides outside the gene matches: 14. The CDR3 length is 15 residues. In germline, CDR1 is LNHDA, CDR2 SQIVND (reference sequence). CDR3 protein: CASSIGLSGGVEWFF. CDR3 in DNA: TGTGCCAGTAGTATAGGCCTCTCCGGGGGGGTCGAATGGTTCTTC.

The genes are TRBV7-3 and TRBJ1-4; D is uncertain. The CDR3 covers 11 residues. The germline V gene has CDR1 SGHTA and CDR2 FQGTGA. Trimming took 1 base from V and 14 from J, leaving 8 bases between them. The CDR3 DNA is TGTGCCAGCAGCTTAATCCAAGTGCTGTTTTTT. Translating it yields CASSLIQVLFF.